This T cell receptor beta chain was documented in a study of metastatic and nonmetastatic thyroid tumors. Each patient came to thyroid surgery without any prior treatment (of any kind). Via MiXCR, TCRdb re-called the PCR reads. The top ten clones hold roughly 20% of a sample with fewer than 50,000 clones, roughly 16% of them seen once. This clone was recorded many times. V was cut by 8 bases and J by 6 bases, with 28 bases left in between. This CDR3 has 17 residues. The rearrangement links TRBV12-3 or TRBV12-4 to TRBJ1-2, with D uncertain. The receptor was derived from a female donor with papillary thyroid cancer or a benign thyroid nodule (not recorded which). Some clones in this sample may be carry-over from other donors' samples. The sequencing input was blood. CDR3 in DNA: TGTGCCAGCCGAAGTTCCATATCCCCGATCGCCCTCCATGGCTACACCTTC. Amino acid sequence: CASRSSISPIALHGYTF.